The 9 T cell receptor beta chains in this list originate from one sample, sequenced in a study of CD8 T cells in ankylosing spondylitis. Each CDR3 protein is one row after TCRdb ran MiXCR on the 5' RACE reads. The profile shows roughly 100,000 distinct CDR3 sequences, about 8.5% of them singletons. The sample taken for sequencing was blood, either unsorted or a sorted T cell fraction (not recorded which). These receptors originate from a male donor with ankylosing spondylitis or in good health (not recorded which).

This clonotype occurred many times. The rearrangement links TRBV18 to TRBJ2-5; 7 bases agree with TRBD1. With V trimmed by 3 bases and J by 1 base, 2 bases remained unmatched. The CDR3 extends over 14 amino acids. Germline values: CDR1 KGHSH, CDR2 LQKENI. The CDR3 protein is CASSPTGAQETQYF. In DNA form, the CDR3 reads TGTGCCAGCTCACCTACAGGGGCCCAAGAGACCCAGTACTTC.

This clonotype was seen many times. The chain links TRBV5-1 to TRBJ1-3, with D possibly being TRBD1 (5 bases). V shed 5 bases and J shed 8 bases, with 14 bases lying between them. The germline V gene has CDR1 SGHRS and CDR2 YFSETQ. The CDR3 contains 13 residues. CDR3 amino acids: CASSLDTADTIYF. The CDR3 DNA follows: TGCGCCAGCAGTCTGGACACAGCCGACACCATATATTTT.

This clonotype has more than one count but fewer than ten. J is TRBJ2-5 and V is TRBV7-9, with 7 bases aligning to TRBD1. The CDR3 contains 14 residues. Per germline, CDR1 SEHNR and CDR2 FQNEAQ (reference sequence). V shed 7 bases, J shed 1 base, and the junction held 6 bases outside the gene matches. The CDR3 DNA follows: TGTGCCAGCAACACCGACAGGGTCCAAGAGACCCAGTACTTC. Its protein is CASNTDRVQETQYF.

This clonotype appeared many times. The rearrangement joins TRBV6-1 to TRBJ1-3, with D unresolved. Deletions cut 8 bases from V and 0 bases from J, with 14 bases between. Germline V gene sequence: CDR1 MNHNS, CDR2 SASEGT. This CDR3 contains 15 residues. CDR3 protein: CASLPGPFSGNTIYF. The CDR3 bases are TGTGCCAGCCTCCCAGGTCCTTTCTCTGGAAACACCATATATTTT.

At least ten counts were recorded for this clonotype. This sequence joins TRBV7-2 and TRBJ2-1; TRBD2 agrees at 8 bases. Unmatched junction bases numbered 5, after V lost 4 bases and J lost 0 bases. The length of the CDR3 is 16 residues. Germline CDR1 SGHTA, CDR2 FQGNSA. The CDR3, as DNA: TGTGCCAGCAGCTACCAGCGGGGGAGCTCCTACAATGAGCAGTTCTTC. It encodes CASSYQRGSSYNEQFF. Using reference TRBV7-2 and TRBJ2-1 for the parts outside the CDR3, the full variable domain is GAGVSQSPSNKVTEKGKDVELRCDPISGHTALYWYRQSLGQGLEFLIYFQGNSAPDKSGLPSDRFSAERTGGSVSTLTIQRTQQEDSAVYLCASSYQRGSSYNEQFFGPGTRLTVL.

The sample holds many counts of this clonotype. The chain uses TRBV7-9 and TRBJ2-7, with no clear D. The CDR3 sequence is 12 residues long. V was trimmed by 4 bases and J by 6 bases, leaving 10 bases between them. CDR1 and CDR2 from the germline V gene are SEHNR and FQNEAQ (reference sequence). The CDR3 bases are TGTGCCAGCAGCTCGCGCCGTGCCGAGCAGTACTTC. Amino acids: CASSSRRAEQYF.

This clonotype was seen at least ten times. V usage is TRBV5-1 and J usage is TRBJ1-2; D might be TRBD1 (5 bases). This CDR3 spans 15 amino acids. Deletions cut 2 bases from V and 2 bases from J, with 13 bases between. Germline V gene lookup returns CDR1 SGHRS and CDR2 YFSETQ. The CDR3 sequence: CASSLLMAGNYGYTF. CDR3 in DNA: TGCGCCAGCAGCTTATTGATGGCAGGGAACTATGGCTACACCTTC.

The chain carries TRBV30 and TRBJ1-5, with 9 bases lining up with TRBD1. The CDR3 is 15 residues long. Trimming cost V 2 bases and J 6 bases; bases outside gene matches: 8. Germline V CDR1 and CDR2: GTSNPN, SVGIG (reference sequence). CDR3 coding DNA: TGTGCCTGGAGTTCCTCCGGGACAGGGCGTCAGCCCCAGCATTTT. Its protein is CAWSSSGTGRQPQHF.

This clonotype was picked up many times. The chain uses TRBV30 and TRBJ1-3, with D possibly matching TRBD1 (5 bases). The germline V gene encodes CDR1 GTSNPN and CDR2 SVGIG (reference sequence). This CDR3 is 15 amino acids long. V lost 4 bases and J lost 6, with 19 bases in between. Written as DNA, the CDR3 is TGTGCCTGGACAATGAGGGGCGCCGGCCCAAACACCATATATTTT. Its protein product is CAWTMRGAGPNTIYF.